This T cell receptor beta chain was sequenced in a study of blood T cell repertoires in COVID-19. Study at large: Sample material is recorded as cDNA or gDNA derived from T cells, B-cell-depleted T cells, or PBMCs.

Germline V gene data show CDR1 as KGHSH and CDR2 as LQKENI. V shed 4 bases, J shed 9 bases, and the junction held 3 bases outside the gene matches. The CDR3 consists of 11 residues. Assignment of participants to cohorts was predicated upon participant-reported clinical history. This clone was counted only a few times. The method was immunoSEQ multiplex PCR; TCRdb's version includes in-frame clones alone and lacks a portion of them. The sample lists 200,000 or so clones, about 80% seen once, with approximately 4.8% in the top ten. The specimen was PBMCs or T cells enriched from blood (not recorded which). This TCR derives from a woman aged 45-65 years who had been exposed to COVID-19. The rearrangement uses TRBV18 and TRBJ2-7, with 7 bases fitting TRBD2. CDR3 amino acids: CASSRDYWQYF. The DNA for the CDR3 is TGTGCCAGCTCACGGGACTATTGGCAGTACTTC.